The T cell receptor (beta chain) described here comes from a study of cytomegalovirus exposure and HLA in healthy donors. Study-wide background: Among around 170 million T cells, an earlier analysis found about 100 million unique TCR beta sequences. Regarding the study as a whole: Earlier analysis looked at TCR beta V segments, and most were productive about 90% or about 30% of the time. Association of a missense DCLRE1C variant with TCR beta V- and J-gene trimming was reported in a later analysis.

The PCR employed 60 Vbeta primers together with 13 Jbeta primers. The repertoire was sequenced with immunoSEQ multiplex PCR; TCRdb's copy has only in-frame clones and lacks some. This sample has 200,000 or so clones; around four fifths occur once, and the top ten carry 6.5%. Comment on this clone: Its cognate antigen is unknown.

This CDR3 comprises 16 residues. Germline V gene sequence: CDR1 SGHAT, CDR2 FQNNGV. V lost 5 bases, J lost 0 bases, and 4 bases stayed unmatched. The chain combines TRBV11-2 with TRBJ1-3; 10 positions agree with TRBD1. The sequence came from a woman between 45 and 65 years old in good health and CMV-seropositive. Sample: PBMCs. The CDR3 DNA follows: TGTGCCAGCAGCCCCGGGACAGGGGCCTCTGGAAACACCATATATTTT. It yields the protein CASSPGTGASGNTIYF.